The 21 T cell receptor beta chains below all came from one sample that was sequenced in a study of cytomegalovirus exposure and HLA in healthy donors. Data came from immunoSEQ multiplex PCR; TCRdb stores just in-frame clones and leaves some out. The table lists some 73,000 clones, approximately 90% of them singletons. Sequencing was carried out using PBMCs. The origin of the receptors is a woman under 30 in good health and CMV-seropositive.

The chain uses TRBV2 and TRBJ1-4; possibly TRBD1 for D (5 bases). V was shortened by 5 bases and J by 4 bases, with 14 bases between the two germline ends. Germline values: CDR1 SNHLY, CDR2 FYNNEI. The CDR3 covers 15 residues. The chain's CDR3 is CASSYQGINNEKLFF. Written as DNA, the CDR3 is TGTGCCAGCAGTTACCAGGGAATCAATAATGAAAAACTGTTTTTT.

The rearrangement joins TRBV4-2 to TRBJ2-7, with TRBD2 identical over 15 bases. CDR3 size: 14 residues. Trimming cost V 4 bases and J 6 bases; bases outside gene matches: 1. Germline V gene sequence: CDR1 LGHNA, CDR2 YNFKEQ. This chain's CDR3 is CASSPGLAGGEQYF. CDR3 nucleotides: TGTGCCAGCAGCCCGGGACTAGCGGGAGGCGAGCAGTACTTC.

The rearrangement uses TRBV5-4 and TRBJ2-7, with 10 bases identical to TRBD2. The J segment lost 6 bases and the V segment lost 4 bases, leaving 7 bases of the junction unmatched. CDR3 length equals 14 residues. Looked up from germline, CDR1 is SGHNT and CDR2 is YYREEE (reference sequence). The CDR3 region is CASSQELAGSEQYF. The CDR3 DNA reads TGTGCCAGCAGCCAAGAACTAGCGGGAAGCGAGCAGTACTTC.

The rearrangement joins TRBV7-6 to TRBJ2-7; TRBD1 matches at 7 bases. The junction had 4 bases not matched to a gene; V was cut back by 3 bases and J by 5 bases. Germline V gives CDR1 SGHVS, CDR2 FNYEAQ. The CDR3 contains 13 residues. The CDR3 here is CASSLTGIDEQYF. DNA of the CDR3: TGTGCCAGCAGCTTGACAGGGATAGACGAGCAGTACTTC.

This clone has ten or more counts. This chain uses TRBV19 with TRBJ2-2; 7 bases map to TRBD1. Trimming cost V 3 bases and J 3 bases; bases outside gene matches: 4. CDR1 and CDR2 (germline): LNHDA, SQIVND (reference sequence). The CDR3 has 15 residues. Here the CDR3 DNA reads TGTGCCAGTAGTATGATACAGGGGCACACCGGGGAGCTGTTTTTT. It codes for CASSMIQGHTGELFF.

This clone appeared a single time. The chain joins TRBV28 to TRBJ2-7, with 9 bases identical to TRBD2. There are 16 residues in the CDR3. Germline CDR1 reads MDHEN; CDR2 reads SYDVKM. The ends lost 2 bases at V and 2 bases at J; junction bases unmatched: 7. This CDR3 reads CASSLLAGGRAYEQYF. The CDR3 nucleotides read TGTGCCAGCAGTTTACTGGCGGGAGGGCGGGCCTACGAGCAGTACTTC.

V and J are TRBV7-9 and TRBJ1-2; TRBD1 matches 11 bases. The trim removed 1 base at V and 2 bases at J, leaving 6 bases unmatched. The CDR3 is 17 residues long. Germline V lookup: CDR1 SEHNR, CDR2 FQNEAQ (reference sequence). The CDR3 nucleotides are TGTGCCAGCAGCTTAGGTGGGACAGGGGGATTGAACTATGGCTACACCTTC. Amino acid sequence: CASSLGGTGGLNYGYTF.

This clone was recorded only once. The chain recombines TRBV4-1 with TRBJ2-3, with TRBD1 identical over 9 bases. Trimming at V came to 3 bases and at J to 6 bases, leaving 4 bases not matched to a gene. Germline V gene lookup returns CDR1 MGHRA and CDR2 YSYEKL. This CDR3 has 14 residues. The DNA for the CDR3 is TGCGCCAGCAGCCATTCCGGGACAGGGGATACGCAGTATTTT. Its protein product is CASSHSGTGDTQYF.

The chain recombines TRBV7-2 with TRBJ1-1, with D perhaps matching TRBD1 (6 bases). Trimming removed 8 bases at V and 1 base at J, with 17 bases between. CDR3 size: 15 residues. CDR1 SGHTA and CDR2 FQGNSA come from the germline V gene. The CDR3 loop is CASGNVQGKNTEAFF. The CDR3, as DNA: TGTGCCAGCGGAAACGTACAGGGAAAGAACACTGAAGCTTTCTTT.

Details on this clone: The junction and the germline gene differ at one end; a read error may be behind it. The rearrangement joins TRBV5-8 to TRBJ2-2, with 8 bases matching TRBD1. The CDR3 has 19 residues. The germline V gene has CDR1 SGHTS and CDR2 YDEGEE. CDR3 sequence: CASSLEDRVYPKNTGELFF. For the CDR3, the DNA is TGTGCCAGCAGTTTGGAGGACAGGGTTTACCCAAAGAACACCGGGGAGCTGTTTTTT. The complete variable domain, with remaining parts taken from reference TRBV5-8 and TRBJ2-2, reads EAGVTQSPTHLIKTRGQQATLRCSPISGHTSVYWYQQALGLGLQFLLWYDEGEERNRGNFPPRFSGRQFPNYSSELNVNALELEDSALYLCASSLEDRVYPKNTGELFFGEGSRLTVL.

Concerning this clone itself: Germline is not matched at one junction end, which may reflect a read error. Other DNA sequences in the same sample also yield this CDR3. The rearrangement joins TRBV5-1 to TRBJ1-4; 7 bases map to TRBD1. The CDR3 is made up of 15 amino acids. From germline, CDR1 is SGHRS and CDR2 YFSETQ. The CDR3 region is CASSYTGAANEKLFF. CDR3 bases: TGCGCCAGCAGCTATACAGGGGCGGCTAATGAAAAGCTGTTTTTT.

The CDR3 sequence is CASSREGQADQPQHF. CDR3 coding DNA: TGTGCCAGCAGCCGAGAGGGACAGGCTGATCAGCCCCAGCATTTT. This sequence joins TRBV7-2 and TRBJ1-5, with 8 bases matching TRBD1. Germline V gene lookup returns CDR1 SGHTA and CDR2 FQGNSA. CDR3 length: 15 residues. V was pared by 5 bases and J by 5 bases, with 8 bases of the junction left unmatched.

The CDR3 here is CATEQNSYEQYF. CDR3 nucleotide sequence: TGTGCCACCGAACAGAACTCCTACGAGCAGTACTTC. This rearrangement joins TRBV7-9 to TRBJ2-7; D uncertain. V was clipped by 10 bases and J by 0 bases, with 10 bases between them. This CDR3 spans 12 amino acids. Germline values: CDR1 SEHNR, CDR2 FQNEAQ (reference sequence).

The V gene is TRBV6-5, the J gene TRBJ2-1; the D is unclear. Germline V CDR1 and CDR2: MNHEY, SVGAGI. V was trimmed by 5 bases and J by 10 bases, leaving 9 bases between them. This CDR3 is built from 11 residues. DNA for the CDR3: TGTGCCAGCAGTCCAGGCTGGGAGCAGTTCTTC. Its protein product is CASSPGWEQFF.

This sequence joins TRBV4-1 and TRBJ1-6, with D uncertain. The CDR3 runs 13 residues. The ends were cut back, 2 bases at V and 14 bases at J, with 13 bases in the middle. Germline CDR1 MGHRA, CDR2 YSYEKL. The CDR3 sequence: CASSQFPSRTLHF. CDR3 sequence (DNA): TGCGCCAGCAGCCAATTTCCGAGTAGAACCCTCCACTTT.

The chain combines TRBV10-3 with TRBJ2-3, with a possible D match to TRBD2 (6 bases). This CDR3 spans 14 amino acids. V shed 4 bases and J shed 2 bases, with 10 bases lying between them. Per the germline V gene, CDR1 is ENHRY and CDR2 is SYGVKD. The CDR3 region is CAISAGGTTDTQYF. The CDR3 bases are TGTGCCATCAGTGCGGGCGGGACCACAGATACGCAGTATTTT.

This clone was recorded only once. The chain carries TRBV7-8 and TRBJ1-3; TRBD1 is a possible D gene (6 bases). Germline CDR1 and CDR2: SGHVS and FQNEAQ. The CDR3 has 17 residues. The V end was cut by 5 bases, the J end by 4 bases, with 21 bases between. CDR3: CASSHPNRQAKGNTIYF. The DNA for the CDR3 is TGTGCCAGCAGCCACCCAAACCGACAGGCGAAAGGAAACACCATATATTTT.

This clone occurred once. This rearrangement joins TRBV30 to TRBJ2-5, with no clear D. CDR3 size: 11 residues. CDR1 is GTSNPN and CDR2 is SVGIG in the germline V gene (reference sequence). Trimming removed 3 bases at V and 3 bases at J, with 5 bases between. The CDR3 coding sequence is TGTGCCTGGAGCGTTAAAGAGACCCAGTACTTC. This sequence encodes CAWSVKETQYF.

The chain combines TRBV5-1 with TRBJ2-4, with 7 nucleotides matching TRBD1. Trimming at V came to 4 bases and at J to 0 bases, leaving 7 bases not matched to a gene. Germline loops: CDR1 SGHRS, CDR2 YFSETQ. The CDR3 contains 16 residues. CDR3 coding DNA: TGCGCCAGCAGCAAGGGACAGACACTAGCCAAAAACATTCAGTACTTC. Translation gives CASSKGQTLAKNIQYF. Using reference TRBV5-1 and TRBJ2-4 for the parts outside the CDR3, the full variable domain is KAGVTQTPRYLIKTRGQQVTLSCSPISGHRSVSWYQQTPGQGLQFLFEYFSETQRNKGNFPGRFSGRQFSNSRSEMNVSTLELGDSALYLCASSKGQTLAKNIQYFGAGTRLSVL.

The chain recombines TRBV19 with TRBJ2-1; D is possibly TRBD2 (6 bases). The CDR3 has 14 residues. In germline, CDR1 is LNHDA, CDR2 SQIVND (reference sequence). V gave up 3 bases and J gave up 7 bases, with 13 bases separating them. Written as DNA, the CDR3 is TGTGCCAGTAGTATCGGGGGTTCTGGGAATGAGCAGTTCTTC. This translates into CASSIGGSGNEQFF. Combining the CDR3 with reference TRBV19 and TRBJ2-1 gives the whole variable domain DGGITQSPKYLFRKEGQNVTLSCEQNLNHDAMYWYRQDPGQGLRLIYYSQIVNDFQKGDIAEGYSVSREKKESFPLTVTSAQKNPTAFYLCASSIGGSGNEQFFGPGTRLTVL.

V usage is TRBV11-2 and J usage is TRBJ2-7; 9 bases are shared with TRBD1. This CDR3 has 14 residues. V dropped 4 bases and J dropped 3; count of bases not matched to a gene: 4. Germline CDR1 is SGHAT and CDR2 is FQNNGV. The CDR3 sequence: CASSSPGQGYEQYF. The CDR3 nucleotides read TGTGCCAGCAGCTCCCCGGGACAGGGCTACGAGCAGTACTTC.